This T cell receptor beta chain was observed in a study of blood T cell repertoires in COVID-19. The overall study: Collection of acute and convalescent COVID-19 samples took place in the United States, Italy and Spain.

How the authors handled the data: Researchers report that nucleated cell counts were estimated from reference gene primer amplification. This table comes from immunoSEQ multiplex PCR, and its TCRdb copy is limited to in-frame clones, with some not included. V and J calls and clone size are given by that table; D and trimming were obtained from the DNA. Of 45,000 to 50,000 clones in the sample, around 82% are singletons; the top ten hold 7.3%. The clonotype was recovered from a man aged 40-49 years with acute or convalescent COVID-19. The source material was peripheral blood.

CDR3 in amino acids: CASTYTTGREQYF. The DNA of the CDR3 is TGTGCCAGCACCTATACCACAGGGAGAGAGCAGTACTTC. This rearrangement joins TRBV12-3 or TRBV12-4 to TRBJ2-7, with D tentatively TRBD1 (6 bases). Trimming shortened V by 7 bases and J by 7 bases, and 17 bases separated the two germline ends. The length of the CDR3 is 13 residues.